Each of the 14 T cell receptor beta chains below was sequenced from the same sample in a study of OX40 agonist ivuxolimab in advanced cancers. Using immunoSEQ multiplex PCR, the repertoire was profiled, and TCRdb retains in-frame clones only, with some absent. Among over 65,000 clones listed, about 90% were seen once. This sample comprised CD4+ or CD8+ T cells sorted from blood, obtained in a trial of the OX40 agonist ivuxolimab. These receptors were collected from an adult with an advanced solid tumor such as melanoma, head and neck, liver or kidney cancer.

The rearrangement joins TRBV12-5 to TRBJ2-1; 7 bases match TRBD1. The germline V gene encodes CDR1 LGHNT and CDR2 FRNRAP. Trimming took 3 bases from V and 6 from J; bases not matched to a gene: 8. The CDR3 extends over 15 amino acids. The CDR3 DNA follows: TGTGCTAGTGGTTTTCGGGACAGAGGTCCCAATGAGCAGTTCTTC. This codes for CASGFRDRGPNEQFF.

This chain connects TRBV4-3 to TRBJ1-2; D uncertain. The CDR3 extends over 14 amino acids. CDR1 LGHNA and CDR2 YSLEER come from the germline V gene. Trimming took 1 base from V and 6 from J, leaving 12 bases between them. CDR3 nucleotides: TGCGCCAGCAGCCAAGTTGCGGGGATTGATGGCTACACCTTC. It is translated as CASSQVAGIDGYTF.

This sequence joins TRBV30 and TRBJ2-1; D uncertain. V lost 0 bases and J 9 bases, leaving 12 bases between the germline ends. This CDR3 is built from 13 residues. Germline CDR1 and CDR2: GTSNPN and SVGIG (reference sequence). The CDR3 reads CAWSVALYGEQFF. The CDR3 DNA sequence: TGTGCCTGGAGTGTAGCCCTTTACGGTGAGCAGTTCTTC.

This clone turned up a few times. The chain combines TRBV30 with TRBJ2-1; D may be TRBD2 (5 bases). The CDR3 has 13 amino acids. Trimming cost V 5 bases and J 1 base, with 9 bases left between them. CDR1 is GTSNPN and CDR2 is SVGIG in the germline V gene (reference sequence). The DNA for the CDR3 is TGTGCCTGGGCATCGGGGTCCTACAATGAGCAGTTCTTC. As protein: CAWASGSYNEQFF.

The V gene is TRBV7-2, the J gene TRBJ1-2, with D perhaps matching TRBD1 (5 bases). Trimming took off 1 base at V and 8 bases at J, with 17 bases between the two ends. The CDR3 runs to 15 residues. CDR1 and CDR2 from the germline V gene are SGHTA and FQGNSA. CDR3 coding DNA: TGTGCCAGCAGCTTAGATCGGGGCGCCAGTGCCGGCTACACCTTC. Protein product: CASSLDRGASAGYTF.

The chain carries TRBV19 and TRBJ2-7; D remains unclear. V lost 3 bases and J lost 5, with 8 bases in between. The CDR3 contains 12 residues. Germline CDR1 is LNHDA and CDR2 is SQIVND (reference sequence). For the CDR3, the DNA is TGTGCCAGTAGTATGGACGCGGACGAGCAGTACTTC. As protein: CASSMDADEQYF. Variable domain in full (rest from reference TRBV19 and TRBJ2-7): DGGITQSPKYLFRKEGQNVTLSCEQNLNHDAMYWYRQDPGQGLRLIYYSQIVNDFQKGDIAEGYSVSREKKESFPLTVTSAQKNPTAFYLCASSMDADEQYFGPGTRLTVT.

J is TRBJ2-7 and V is TRBV9; the match to TRBD2 covers 9 bases. With 3 bases clipped from V and 0 bases from J, the junction kept 10 bases outside the gene matches. This CDR3 region has 17 residues. Germline V gene sequence: CDR1 SGDLS, CDR2 YYNGEE. This chain's CDR3 is CASSAQPLAGSSYEQYF. CDR3 nucleotide sequence: TGTGCCAGCAGCGCCCAACCTCTAGCGGGGTCCTCCTACGAGCAGTACTTC.

The chain recombines TRBV5-1 with TRBJ2-1; D gene uncertain. The CDR3 consists of 13 residues. Germline V gene sequence: CDR1 SGHRS, CDR2 YFSETQ. With 4 bases removed from V and 6 bases from J, the gap between germline ends came to 11 bases. The CDR3 DNA follows: TGCGCCAGCAGCCTAACCCCGCCCAATGAGCAGTTCTTC. Translated: CASSLTPPNEQFF.

The chain couples TRBV4-1 to TRBJ2-2; D gene uncertain. From germline, CDR1 is MGHRA and CDR2 YSYEKL. The CDR3 runs 14 residues. Trimming removed 0 bases at V and 6 bases at J, with 8 bases between. The CDR3 sequence is CASSQDISPGELFF. In nucleotides, the CDR3 is TGCGCCAGCAGCCAAGATATATCCCCCGGGGAGCTGTTTTTT.

The chain employs TRBV6-6 and TRBJ2-7; either TRBD1 or TRBD2 may fit D (5 bases each). The CDR3 has 13 residues. V lost 2 bases, J lost 3 bases, and 8 bases lay in between. From germline, CDR1 is MNHNY and CDR2 SVGAGI (reference sequence). CDR3: CASSYGGDYEQYF. In nucleotides, the CDR3 is TGTGCCAGCAGTTACGGGGGAGACTACGAGCAGTACTTC.

The chain recombines TRBV7-9 with TRBJ2-3; D ambiguous. CDR1 and CDR2 from the germline V gene are SEHNR and FQNEAQ (reference sequence). Trimming removed 5 bases from V and 2 bases from J, with 14 bases in between. This CDR3 is 15 amino acids long. This CDR3 is CASSAQSVPTDTQYF. CDR3 in DNA: TGTGCCAGCAGCGCCCAGTCCGTCCCCACAGATACGCAGTATTTT.

This chain connects TRBV5-1 to TRBJ2-3; 8 positions match TRBD2. This CDR3 spans 16 amino acids. V lost 7 bases and J lost 1; bases outside the gene matches: 11. Germline CDR1 is SGHRS and CDR2 is YFSETQ. For the CDR3, the DNA is TGCGCCAGCTCCCCTCCTAGCGGGCTTCGCACAGATACGCAGTATTTT. This translates into CASSPPSGLRTDTQYF.

The chain couples TRBV18 to TRBJ2-2; TRBD2 agrees at 9 bases. Germline loops: CDR1 KGHSH, CDR2 LQKENI. CDR3 length equals 15 residues. Trimming took 3 bases from V and 4 from J; bases not matched to a gene: 3. The CDR3 is CASSPVLAGTGELFF. In nucleotides, the CDR3 is TGTGCCAGCTCACCCGTACTAGCGGGCACCGGGGAGCTGTTTTTT.

V and J are TRBV30 and TRBJ2-5; the match to TRBD2 covers 11 bases. This CDR3 comprises 14 residues. The V segment lost 0 bases and the J segment 3 bases; nucleotides outside the gene matches: 0. Germline loops: CDR1 GTSNPN, CDR2 SVGIG (reference sequence). The CDR3: CAWSVLAGEETQYF. Written as DNA, the CDR3 is TGTGCCTGGAGTGTACTAGCGGGAGAAGAGACCCAGTACTTC.